The 6 T cell receptor beta chains below all came from one sample that was sequenced in a study of blood T cell repertoires in COVID-19 (dated by TCRdb to 2019 to 2021). The library was built by means of the immunoSEQ multiplex PCR assay. TCRdb retrieved this table from immuneACCESS and kept in-frame rearrangements only. Not all clones are present; in checked studies, unresolved V genes account for under half, and no reason is known for the remainder. The sample table holds under 200,000 clones, of which about 86% were seen once. 5.5% to 7% of the sample is in the top ten clones. The sequenced material came from peripheral blood. These receptors were collected from a man aged 45 to 65 with active or convalescent COVID-19.

This clone was recorded a few times. The chain uses TRBV19 and TRBJ1-1, with 7 bases lining up with TRBD1. After removal of 6 bases from V and 6 bases from J, the junction contained 10 bases not matched to a gene. The CDR3 is made up of 14 amino acids. The germline gives CDR1 LNHDA, CDR2 SQIVND (reference sequence). CDR3 in amino acids: CASSPGQVMAEAFF. The CDR3 coding sequence is TGTGCCAGTAGCCCAGGACAGGTGATGGCTGAAGCTTTCTTT.

For the CDR3, the DNA is TGTGCCAGCCTAGGCTACACGTCCCTTGCCGGGGAGCTGTTTTTT. As protein: CASLGYTSLAGELFF. This rearrangement joins TRBV11-2 to TRBJ2-2; D remains unclear. The CDR3 is 15 amino acids. CDR1 is SGHAT, CDR2 FQNNGV, per germline. Trimming pared 8 bases from V and 6 bases from J, leaving 19 bases between.

The rearrangement links TRBV15 to TRBJ2-2; 8 bases line up with TRBD2. The CDR3 spans 15 residues. Germline assignment: CDR1 LNHNV and CDR2 YYDKDF (reference sequence). The junction had 8 bases not matched to a gene; V was cut back by 5 bases and J by 6 bases. The CDR3 sequence is CATSRGGQGAGELFF. In DNA form, the CDR3 reads TGTGCCACCAGCCGCGGGGGGCAGGGCGCCGGGGAGCTGTTTTTT.

This chain joins TRBV2 and TRBJ1-2, with a weak D call TRBD1 (6 bases). The V and J ends lost 6 bases and 2 bases respectively, with 13 bases between them. CDR1 is SNHLY, CDR2 FYNNEI, per germline. The CDR3 runs 14 residues. The CDR3: CASSPQQGNYGYTF. The CDR3 bases are TGTGCCAGCAGCCCCCAACAGGGAAACTATGGCTACACCTTC.

In this sample, this clone turned up once. The genes are TRBV6-5 and TRBJ1-1; no definite D call. The V end lost 7 bases, the J end lost 4 bases, and 13 bases lay between the germline ends. Germline loops: CDR1 MNHEY, CDR2 SVGAGI. The CDR3 is 13 residues long. The CDR3 coding sequence is TGTGCCAGCAAACACGGGGTCAGCACTGAAGCTTTCTTT. As protein: CASKHGVSTEAFF.

This clone was seen a handful of times. This rearrangement joins TRBV6-5 to TRBJ1-3; D is undetermined. This CDR3 has 14 amino acids. Between the trimmed V and J ends, which lost 5 bases and 4 bases, there was a span of 12 bases. Germline-derived CDR1 and CDR2 are MNHEY and SVGAGI. In DNA form, the CDR3 reads TGTGCCAGCAGTCCAGATCTCTGGGGAAACACCATATATTTT. Translated, it gives CASSPDLWGNTIYF.